These 29 T cell receptor beta chains were sequenced from one sample in a study of regulatory T cells in long-lasting Graves disease. Time point given: newly diagnosed GD, antithyroid drugs for less than 3 months. PBMC-extracted RNA yielded the TCR library. According to the study, TCR beta libraries were built with iRepertoire HTBI primers and CDR3-region Arm-PCR. MiXCR, run by TCRdb on the multiplex PCR reads, gives a single entry per CDR3 protein. The repertoire includes more than 300,000 distinct CDR3 sequences, about 17% of them detected once, and 20% to 25% sits in the top ten. The sample was also reused in another study, on T cells in Graves' hyperthyroidism and ophthalmopathy.

Sequencing used peripheral blood mononuclear cells (PBMCs), obtained at new diagnosis, from a patient treated with antithyroid drugs. The source of these receptors is a woman between 18 and 29 years old with Graves disease.

Notes on this clonotype: This sequence may be a read error, since a much larger clone differs from it by one base. The chain has TRBV3-1 and TRBJ2-1; maybe TRBD2 (6 bases). The germline CDR1 and CDR2 sequences are LGHDT and YNNKEL (reference sequence). V was shortened by 2 bases and J by 10 bases, with 18 bases between the two germline ends. This CDR3 region has 15 residues. The CDR3 DNA sequence: TGTGCCAGCAGCCAATTTAGTGGGGCGGACTACGAGCAGTTCTTC. Translated, it gives CASSQFSGADYEQFF.

This clonotype was counted ten times or more. The chain is built from TRBV12-3 or TRBV12-4 and TRBJ1-2; D is unclear. The ends were cut back, 4 bases at V and 6 bases at J, with 15 bases in the middle. The CDR3 is 14 residues long. CDR3 residues: CASSSFDEFHGYTF. CDR3 nucleotide sequence: TGTGCCAGCAGTTCGTTCGACGAATTCCATGGCTACACCTTC.

V and J are TRBV19 and TRBJ1-6; TRBD1 matches 9 bases. CDR1 and CDR2 from the germline V gene are LNHDA and SQIVND (reference sequence). CDR3 length: 15 amino acids. The junction had 9 bases not matched to a gene; V was cut back by 8 bases and J by 7 bases. This CDR3 is CASRDRAFTNSPLHF. DNA for the CDR3: TGTGCCAGTCGGGACAGGGCCTTTACGAATTCACCCCTCCACTTT. Looking up the rest from reference TRBV19 and TRBJ1-6 gives the full variable domain: DGGITQSPKYLFRKEGQNVTLSCEQNLNHDAMYWYRQDPGQGLRLIYYSQIVNDFQKGDIAEGYSVSREKKESFPLTVTSAQKNPTAFYLCASRDRAFTNSPLHFGNGTRLTVT.

This clonotype was picked up many times. The chain employs TRBV29-1 and TRBJ2-5, with 7 positions matching TRBD2. CDR3 length equals 12 residues. V lost 4 bases to trimming and J lost 7 bases; unmatched junction nucleotides: 6. The germline V gene encodes CDR1 SQVTM and CDR2 ANQGSEA. The CDR3 here is CSVGEGMATQYF. In DNA, the CDR3 is TGCAGCGTTGGGGAGGGGATGGCGACCCAGTACTTC.

As to this clonotype: With only one base between it and a far larger clone, this is likely a read error. J is TRBJ2-7 and V is TRBV11-2; weak D call: TRBD2 (5 bases). CDR3 length: 12 residues. Germline V gives CDR1 SGHAT, CDR2 FQNNGV. V was clipped by 4 bases and J by 4 bases, with 8 bases between them. CDR3: CASSSRVYEQYF. The CDR3 DNA reads as TGTGCCAGCAGCTCGCGGGTGTACGAGCAGTACTTC. Complete variable domain (other parts from reference TRBV11-2 and TRBJ2-7): EAGVAQSPRYKIIEKRQSVAFWCNPISGHATLYWYQQILGQGPKLLIQFQNNGVVDDSQLPKDRFSAERLKGVDSTLKIQPAKLEDSAVYLCASSSRVYEQYFGPGTRLTVT.

This clonotype was found many times. The junction differs from germline at one of its ends, possibly a read error. The CDR3: CASSLVGQSYEQYF. The CDR3 bases are TGCGCCAGCAGCTTGGTAGGACAGTCCTACGAGCAGTACTTC. The chain combines TRBV5-6 with TRBJ2-7; D is possibly TRBD1 (6 bases). CDR3 length equals 14 residues. The germline V gene encodes CDR1 SGHDT and CDR2 YYEEEE.

This clonotype was counted a few times. The V and J genes are TRBV6-1 and TRBJ2-1, with D possibly being TRBD1 or TRBD2 (6 bases each). The CDR3 spans 13 residues. The V gene's germline CDR1 is MNHNS and CDR2 SASEGT. V was cut by 10 bases and J by 3 bases, with 13 bases left in between. The CDR3 DNA is TGTGCCACCAGGGGCGGGAACTACAATGAGCAGTTCTTC. As protein: CATRGGNYNEQFF.

As for this clonotype: One end of the junction does not line up with germline, which may come from a read error. The chain uses TRBV5-1 and TRBJ2-1, with D perhaps given as TRBD1 or TRBD2 (5 bases each). Matching the DNA end better, TRBJ2-5 makes the J call doubtful. Germline V lookup: CDR1 SGHRS, CDR2 YFSETQ. The CDR3 runs 16 residues. CDR3 nucleotide sequence: TGCACCAGCAGCTTTTATGAGGTTGGGGGTACAGAGACCCAGTACTTC. The encoded protein is CTSSFYEVGGTETQYF.

This clonotype was detected many times. The rearrangement joins TRBV5-1 to TRBJ2-1, with TRBD1 identical over 8 bases. Trimming at V came to 4 bases and at J to 6 bases, leaving 18 bases not matched to a gene. Germline V gives CDR1 SGHRS, CDR2 YFSETQ. The CDR3 contains 18 residues. The CDR3 region has the DNA TGCGCCAGCAGCCTACTGGACAGGGTCGGGCAATGGGGCAATGAGCAGTTCTTC. This sequence encodes CASSLLDRVGQWGNEQFF.

The V gene is TRBV6-2 or TRBV6-3, the J gene TRBJ1-1; 7 bases match TRBD1. Germline V gene lookup returns CDR1 MNHEY and CDR2 SVGEGT. This CDR3 has 14 amino acids. The J segment lost 4 bases and the V segment lost 7 bases, leaving 9 bases of the junction unmatched. The CDR3 region has the DNA TGTGCCAGCAACCACAGGGGCAGTGTCACTGAAGCTTTCTTT. Its protein product is CASNHRGSVTEAFF.

The chain couples TRBV30 to TRBJ2-7, with 10 nucleotides matching TRBD1. Germline V gene lookup returns CDR1 GTSNPN and CDR2 SVGIG (reference sequence). V lost 2 bases, J lost 0 bases, and 4 bases stayed unmatched. This CDR3 spans 15 amino acids. CDR3 residues: CAWSRGTGASYEQYF. CDR3 nucleotide sequence: TGTGCCTGGAGTCGCGGGACAGGGGCCTCCTACGAGCAGTACTTC.

In this sample, this clonotype turned up many times. The V gene is TRBV12-3 or TRBV12-4, the J gene TRBJ1-5, with D hard to call. This CDR3 spans 14 amino acids. The V end was cut by 6 bases, the J end by 0 bases, with 9 bases between. Here the CDR3 reads CASSPTHSNQPQHF. In DNA form, the CDR3 reads TGTGCCAGCAGCCCGACACATAGCAATCAGCCCCAGCATTTT.

A few counts support this clonotype. The rearrangement joins TRBV5-1 to TRBJ2-2; D is possibly TRBD1 or TRBD2 (5 bases each). Trimming pared 0 bases from V and 11 bases from J, leaving 20 bases between. The CDR3 runs to 16 residues. Germline V gene data show CDR1 as SGHRS and CDR2 as YFSETQ. CDR3 nucleotides: TGCGCCAGCAGCTTGGCGGGAAACCAGGGAGTTACTGAGCTGTTTTTT. Translation: CASSLAGNQGVTELFF.

This clonotype was seen many times. This chain uses TRBV3-1 with TRBJ1-5; possible D gene TRBD1, 5 bases. Germline V gene lookup returns CDR1 LGHDT and CDR2 YNNKEL (reference sequence). The CDR3 covers 15 residues. Trimming took 4 bases from V and 3 from J, leaving 13 bases between them. The CDR3 DNA is TGTGCCAGCAGCCCAAGCCCAGGGTCCAATCAGCCCCAGCATTTT. It translates to CASSPSPGSNQPQHF.

This clonotype has a count of ten or more. The CDR3 DNA is TGCAGCGTTGACAGGGGAGGCTACAATGAGCAGTTCTTC. This codes for CSVDRGGYNEQFF. V gene TRBV29-1 combines with J gene TRBJ2-1; perhaps D is TRBD1 or TRBD2 (6 bases each). V lost 3 bases and J lost 3, with 9 bases in between. The CDR3 has 13 residues. Per the germline V gene, CDR1 is SQVTM and CDR2 is ANQGSEA.

In its sample, this clonotype was seen many times. The chain couples TRBV5-1 to TRBJ2-5; 7 bases match TRBD1. Germline-derived CDR1 and CDR2 are SGHRS and YFSETQ. V dropped 3 bases and J dropped 0; count of bases not matched to a gene: 2. The CDR3 consists of 14 residues. CDR3 sequence (DNA): TGCGCCAGCAGCTCGGGACAGCACCAAGAGACCCAGTACTTC. Its translation: CASSSGQHQETQYF.

This clonotype was seen a few times. The chain has TRBV19 and TRBJ1-5; D gene uncertain. The CDR3 has 17 residues. In germline, CDR1 is LNHDA, CDR2 SQIVND (reference sequence). The V end lost 0 bases, the J end lost 3 bases, and 15 bases lay between the germline ends. As DNA, the CDR3 is TGTGCCAGTAGTATAGATTCTCGGGGTCGCTCCAATCAGCCCCAGCATTTT. This codes for CASSIDSRGRSNQPQHF.

This clonotype was detected ten times or more. The rearrangement links TRBV6-9 to TRBJ2-7, with 8 bases matching TRBD1. Germline trimming cut 3 bases from V and 7 bases from J; bases unmatched to any gene: 17. The CDR3 sequence is 17 residues long. The germline gives CDR1 MNHGY, CDR2 SVAAGI. The CDR3 bases are TGTGCCAGCAGTTACTCGAACCAGCTGACAGGGGTCCGGGAGCAGTACTTC. It encodes CASSYSNQLTGVREQYF.

Only one count was recorded for this clonotype. The junction departs from germline at one end; a sequencing error may be responsible. The CDR3 bases are TGCGCCAGCAGCCATGGACAGCGCTACTATGGCTGCACCTTC. Translated, it gives CASSHGQRYYGCTF. The gene calls are TRBV4-1 and TRBJ1-2; TRBD1 is a possible D gene (6 bases). This CDR3 contains 14 residues. The germline gives CDR1 MGHRA, CDR2 YSYEKL.

This clonotype was seen just once. This chain uses TRBV10-1 with TRBJ1-4, with D uncertain. Trimming shortened V by 5 bases and J by 6 bases, and 13 bases separated the two germline ends. Germline assignment: CDR1 WNHNN and CDR2 SYGVQD (reference sequence). The CDR3 runs 14 residues. The DNA of the CDR3 is TGCGCCAGCAGTACCCCGGGGAGCGATGAAAAACTGTTTTTT. This translates into CASSTPGSDEKLFF.

The chain employs TRBV27 and TRBJ2-3; TRBD2 agrees at 7 bases. CDR1 and CDR2 (germline): MNHEY, SMNVEV (reference sequence). The junction had 9 bases not matched to a gene; V was cut back by 9 bases and J by 3 bases. This CDR3 spans 14 amino acids. In DNA, the CDR3 is TGTGCCAGTGGGTGGGCTAGCGGTACAGATACGCAGTATTTT. Protein: CASGWASGTDTQYF.

This clonotype has a count of ten or more. DNA for the CDR3: TGTGCCTCAGGACAGTATAACCAGCCCCAGCATTTT. Translation gives CASGQYNQPQHF. This chain uses TRBV30 with TRBJ1-5; TRBD1 might be the D (6 bases). Germline V lookup: CDR1 GTSNPN, CDR2 SVGIG (reference sequence). Trimming stripped 7 bases from V and 7 bases from J, with 14 bases between. The length of the CDR3 is 12 residues.

The chain combines TRBV5-1 with TRBJ1-1; possibly TRBD1 for D (6 bases). The germline gives CDR1 SGHRS, CDR2 YFSETQ. This CDR3 comprises 15 residues. Deletions cut 0 bases from V and 3 bases from J, with 12 bases between. The CDR3 loop is CASSLGWGADTEAFF. DNA for the CDR3: TGCGCCAGCAGCTTGGGATGGGGGGCCGACACTGAAGCTTTCTTT.

Ten or more counts support this clonotype. The chain couples TRBV11-2 to TRBJ2-7; 8 nucleotides line up with TRBD1. Germline-derived CDR1 and CDR2 are SGHAT and FQNNGV. This CDR3 has 14 residues. V trimming: 1 base; J trimming: 5 bases; junction bases outside the gene matches: 4. CDR3 protein: CASSLGGGQDEQYF. CDR3 coding DNA: TGTGCCAGCAGCTTAGGAGGGGGACAGGACGAGCAGTACTTC.

Concerning this clonotype: One base away lies a much larger clone, so this may be a sequencing read error. A read error is likely, as this CDR3 ends without the conserved phenylalanine or tryptophan. J is TRBJ1-2 and V is TRBV28, with D unclear. CDR1 MDHEN and CDR2 SYDVKM come from the germline V gene. V was clipped by 3 bases and J by 6 bases, with 8 bases between them. CDR3 size: 12 residues. The CDR3: CASSFTSDGYTL. The DNA for the CDR3 is TGTGCCAGCAGTTTTACAAGCGATGGCTACACCCTC.

The sample holds many counts of this clonotype. This sequence joins TRBV18 and TRBJ2-1; TRBD2 agrees at 15 bases. Per the germline V gene, CDR1 is KGHSH and CDR2 is LQKENI. The CDR3 totals 18 residues. After removal of 1 base from V and 4 bases from J, the junction contained 5 bases not matched to a gene. The CDR3 here is CASSPQGTSGGKYNEQFF. DNA of the CDR3: TGTGCCAGCTCACCACAAGGGACTAGCGGGGGGAAATACAATGAGCAGTTCTTC.

This clonotype occurred many times. V and J are TRBV25-1 and TRBJ2-7, with D perhaps TRBD1 (6 bases). Deletions cut 2 bases from V and 0 bases from J, with 8 bases between. The germline gives CDR1 MGHDK, CDR2 SYGVNS. There are 14 residues in the CDR3. The CDR3 spells CASSEPQGSYEQYF. CDR3 bases: TGTGCCAGCAGTGAACCACAGGGCTCCTACGAGCAGTACTTC.

This clonotype was counted at least ten times. The chain joins TRBV12-3 or TRBV12-4 to TRBJ1-1, with a tentative D call TRBD1 (5 bases). The CDR3 runs 17 residues. Deletions cut 6 bases from V and 3 bases from J, with 23 bases between. CDR3 region: CASSPSPPRATDTEAFF. As DNA, the CDR3 is TGTGCCAGCAGCCCGTCCCCCCCCAGGGCAACGGACACTGAAGCTTTCTTT.

This clonotype has a handful of counts. The rearrangement links TRBV4-2 to TRBJ1-4; D call uncertain. Trimming removed 0 bases at V and 1 base at J, with 6 bases between. This CDR3 contains 15 residues. Germline V gene lookup returns CDR1 LGHNA and CDR2 YNFKEQ. The CDR3 sequence is CASSQDGQTNEKLFF. CDR3 nucleotide sequence: TGTGCCAGCAGCCAAGATGGCCAAACTAATGAAAAACTGTTTTTT.